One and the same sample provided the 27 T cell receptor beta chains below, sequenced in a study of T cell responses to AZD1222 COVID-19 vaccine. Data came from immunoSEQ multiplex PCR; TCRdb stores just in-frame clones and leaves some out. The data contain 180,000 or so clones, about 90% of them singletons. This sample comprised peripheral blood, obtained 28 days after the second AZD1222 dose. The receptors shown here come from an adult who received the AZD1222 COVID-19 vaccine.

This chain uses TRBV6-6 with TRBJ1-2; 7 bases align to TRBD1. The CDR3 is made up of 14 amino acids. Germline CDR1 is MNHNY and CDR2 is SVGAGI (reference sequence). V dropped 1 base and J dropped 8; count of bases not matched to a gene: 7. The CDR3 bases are TGTGCCAGCAGTTACTTGACAGGGTCGGACGGCTACACCTTC. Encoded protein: CASSYLTGSDGYTF.

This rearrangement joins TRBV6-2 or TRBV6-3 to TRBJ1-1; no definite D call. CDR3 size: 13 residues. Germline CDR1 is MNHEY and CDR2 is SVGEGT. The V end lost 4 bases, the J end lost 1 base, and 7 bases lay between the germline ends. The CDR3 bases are TGTGCCAGCAGTTTCGGGCGGAACACTGAAGCTTTCTTT. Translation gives CASSFGRNTEAFF.

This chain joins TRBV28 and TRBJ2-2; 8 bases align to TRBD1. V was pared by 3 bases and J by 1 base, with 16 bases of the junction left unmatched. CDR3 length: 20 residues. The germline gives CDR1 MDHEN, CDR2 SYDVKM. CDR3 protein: CASSFIWSKDRGRNTGELFF. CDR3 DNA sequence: TGTGCCAGCAGTTTTATTTGGAGTAAAGACAGGGGAAGGAACACCGGGGAGCTGTTTTTT. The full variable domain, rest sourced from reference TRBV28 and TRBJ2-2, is DVKVTQSSRYLVKRTGEKVFLECVQDMDHENMFWYRQDPGLGLRLIYFSYDVKMKEKGDIPEGYSVSREKKERFSLILESASTNQTSMYLCASSFIWSKDRGRNTGELFFGEGSRLTVL.

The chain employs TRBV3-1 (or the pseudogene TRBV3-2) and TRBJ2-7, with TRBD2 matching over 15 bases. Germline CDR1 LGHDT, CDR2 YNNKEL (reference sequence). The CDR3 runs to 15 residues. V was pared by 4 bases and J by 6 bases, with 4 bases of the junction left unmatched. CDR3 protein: CASSPGTSGGFEQYF. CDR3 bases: TGTGCCAGCAGCCCCGGGACTAGCGGGGGGTTCGAGCAGTACTTC.

CDR3 DNA: TGTGCCAGCAGTTTACCGGGACTACGCGCGGTACGGTACTTC. Translating gives CASSLPGLRAVRYF. The J gene is TRBJ2-7, the V gene TRBV27; TRBD2 matches 7 bases. The CDR3 spans 14 residues. V lost 2 bases and J lost 12; bases outside the gene matches: 13. CDR1 is MNHEY and CDR2 is SMNVEV in the germline V gene (reference sequence).

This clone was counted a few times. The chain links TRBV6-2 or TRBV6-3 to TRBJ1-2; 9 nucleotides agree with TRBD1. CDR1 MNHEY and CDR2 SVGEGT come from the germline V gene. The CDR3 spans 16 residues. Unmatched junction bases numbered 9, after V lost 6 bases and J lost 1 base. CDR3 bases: TGTGCCAGCAGCCCGAGGACAGGGGTTGGTAACTATGGCTACACCTTC. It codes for CASSPRTGVGNYGYTF.

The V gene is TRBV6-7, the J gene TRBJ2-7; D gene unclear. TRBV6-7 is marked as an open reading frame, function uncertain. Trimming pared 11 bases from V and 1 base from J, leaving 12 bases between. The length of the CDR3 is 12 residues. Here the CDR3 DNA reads TGTGCCGGACCCAGGCGTTCCTACGAGCAGTACTTC. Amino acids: CAGPRRSYEQYF.

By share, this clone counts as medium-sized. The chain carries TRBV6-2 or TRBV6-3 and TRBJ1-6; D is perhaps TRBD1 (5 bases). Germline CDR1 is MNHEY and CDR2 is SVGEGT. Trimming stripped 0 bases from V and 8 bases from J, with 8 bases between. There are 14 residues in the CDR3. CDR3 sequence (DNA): TGTGCCAGCAGTTACTCAGCGGGGGATTCACCCCTCCACTTT. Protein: CASSYSAGDSPLHF.

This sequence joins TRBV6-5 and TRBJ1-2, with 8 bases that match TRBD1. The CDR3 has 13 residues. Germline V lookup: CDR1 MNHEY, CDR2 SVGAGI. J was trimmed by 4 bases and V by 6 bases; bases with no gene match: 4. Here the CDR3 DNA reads TGTGCCAGCAGCTACGACAGGGGCTATGGCTACACCTTC. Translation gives CASSYDRGYGYTF.

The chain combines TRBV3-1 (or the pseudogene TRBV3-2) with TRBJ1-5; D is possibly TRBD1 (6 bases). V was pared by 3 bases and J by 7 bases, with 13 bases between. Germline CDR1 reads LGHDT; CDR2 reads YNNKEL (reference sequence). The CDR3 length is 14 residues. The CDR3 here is CASSQEKGGQPQHF. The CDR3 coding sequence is TGTGCCAGCAGCCAGGAGAAAGGGGGACAGCCCCAGCATTTT.

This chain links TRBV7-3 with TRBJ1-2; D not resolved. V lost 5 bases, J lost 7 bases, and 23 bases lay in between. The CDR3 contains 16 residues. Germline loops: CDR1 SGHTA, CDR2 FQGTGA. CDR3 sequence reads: CASSPVPGRDLGGYTF. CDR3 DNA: TGTGCCAGCAGCCCGGTCCCCGGGCGGGATTTAGGTGGCTACACCTTC.

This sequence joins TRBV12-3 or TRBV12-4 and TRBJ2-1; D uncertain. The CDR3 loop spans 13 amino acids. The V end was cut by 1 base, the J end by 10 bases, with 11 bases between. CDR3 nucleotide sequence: TGTGCCAGCAGTTTAGTGAGTTGGCGGGAGCAGTTCTTC. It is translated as CASSLVSWREQFF.

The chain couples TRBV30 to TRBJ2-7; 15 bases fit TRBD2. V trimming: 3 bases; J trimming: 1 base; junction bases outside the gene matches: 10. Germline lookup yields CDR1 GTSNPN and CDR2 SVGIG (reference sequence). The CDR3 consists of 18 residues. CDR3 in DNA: TGTGCCTGGAGACTCCCGGGACTAGCGGGAGGAGGATCCTACGAGCAGTACTTC. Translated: CAWRLPGLAGGGSYEQYF.

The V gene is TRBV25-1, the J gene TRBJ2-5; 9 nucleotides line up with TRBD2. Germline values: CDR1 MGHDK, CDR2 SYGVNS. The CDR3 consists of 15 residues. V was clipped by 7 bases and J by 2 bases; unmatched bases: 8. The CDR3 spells CASIGASGIQETQYF. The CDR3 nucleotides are TGTGCCAGCATCGGGGCTAGCGGGATTCAAGAGACCCAGTACTTC.

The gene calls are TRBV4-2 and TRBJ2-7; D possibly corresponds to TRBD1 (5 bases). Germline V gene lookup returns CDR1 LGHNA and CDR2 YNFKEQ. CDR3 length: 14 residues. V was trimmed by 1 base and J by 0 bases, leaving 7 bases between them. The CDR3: CASSQGGLSYEQYF. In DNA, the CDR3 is TGTGCCAGCAGCCAAGGGGGCCTCTCCTACGAGCAGTACTTC.

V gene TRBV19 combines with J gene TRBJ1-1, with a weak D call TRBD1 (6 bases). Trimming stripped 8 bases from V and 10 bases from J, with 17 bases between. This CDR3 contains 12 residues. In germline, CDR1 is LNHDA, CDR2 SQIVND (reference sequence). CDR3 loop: CASADSAYSAFF. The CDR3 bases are TGTGCCAGTGCGGACAGCGCTTACTCAGCTTTCTTT. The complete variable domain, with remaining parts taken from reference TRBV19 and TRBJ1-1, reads DGGITQSPKYLFRKEGQNVTLSCEQNLNHDAMYWYRQDPGQGLRLIYYSQIVNDFQKGDIAEGYSVSREKKESFPLTVTSAQKNPTAFYLCASADSAYSAFFGQGTRLTVV.

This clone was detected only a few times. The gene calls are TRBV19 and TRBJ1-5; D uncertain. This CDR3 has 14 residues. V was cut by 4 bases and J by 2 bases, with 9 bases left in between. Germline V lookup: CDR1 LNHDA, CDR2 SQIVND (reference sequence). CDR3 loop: CASSRPVGNQPQHF. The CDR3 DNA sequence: TGTGCCAGTAGTAGACCAGTTGGCAATCAGCCCCAGCATTTT.

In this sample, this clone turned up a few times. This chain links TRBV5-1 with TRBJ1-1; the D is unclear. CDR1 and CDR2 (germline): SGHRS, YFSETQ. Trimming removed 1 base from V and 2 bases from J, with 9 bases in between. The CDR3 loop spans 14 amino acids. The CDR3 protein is CASSLRDLNTEAFF. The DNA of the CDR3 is TGCGCCAGCAGCTTGCGGGATCTAAACACTGAAGCTTTCTTT.

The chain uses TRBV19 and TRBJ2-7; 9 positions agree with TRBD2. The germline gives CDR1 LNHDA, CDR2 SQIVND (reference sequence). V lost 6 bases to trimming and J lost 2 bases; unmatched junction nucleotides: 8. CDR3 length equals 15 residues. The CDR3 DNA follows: TGTGCCAGTAGCCCTAGCGGGGTCATGACCTACGAGCAGTACTTC. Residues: CASSPSGVMTYEQYF.

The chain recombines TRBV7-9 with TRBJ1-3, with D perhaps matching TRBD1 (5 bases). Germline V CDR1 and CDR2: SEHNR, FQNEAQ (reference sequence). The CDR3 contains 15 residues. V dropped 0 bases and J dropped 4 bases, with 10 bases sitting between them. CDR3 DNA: TGTGCCAGCAGCTTAGCCCAACGACAGGGAAACACCATATATTTT. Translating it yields CASSLAQRQGNTIYF.

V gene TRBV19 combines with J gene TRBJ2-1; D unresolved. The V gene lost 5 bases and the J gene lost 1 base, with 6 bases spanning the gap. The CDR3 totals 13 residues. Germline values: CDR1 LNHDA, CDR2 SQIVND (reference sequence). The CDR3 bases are TGTGCCAGTAGTTCCCTATCCTACAATGAGCAGTTCTTC. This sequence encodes CASSSLSYNEQFF.

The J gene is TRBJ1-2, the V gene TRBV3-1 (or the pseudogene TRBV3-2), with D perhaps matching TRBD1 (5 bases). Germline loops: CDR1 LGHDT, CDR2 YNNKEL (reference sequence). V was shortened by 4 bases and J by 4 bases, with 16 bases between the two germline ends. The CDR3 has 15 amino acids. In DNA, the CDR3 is TGTGCCAGCAGCCCCAATCCCGCGGGGGGCTATGGCTACACCTTC. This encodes CASSPNPAGGYGYTF.

DNA for the CDR3: TGTGCCAGCAGCTTAAGAGCCTCTGGGGCCAACGTCCTGACTTTC. This translates into CASSLRASGANVLTF. This rearrangement joins TRBV7-9 to TRBJ2-6; no firm D call. V was clipped by 2 bases and J by 0 bases, with 5 bases between them. CDR3 length equals 15 residues. Germline V gene sequence: CDR1 SEHNR, CDR2 FQNEAQ (reference sequence).

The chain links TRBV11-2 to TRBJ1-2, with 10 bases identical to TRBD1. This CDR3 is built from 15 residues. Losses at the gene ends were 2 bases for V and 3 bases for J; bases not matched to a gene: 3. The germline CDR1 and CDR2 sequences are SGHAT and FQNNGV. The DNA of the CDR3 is TGTGCCAGCAGCTTATTGACAGGGGGCGACTATGGCTACACCTTC. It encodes CASSLLTGGDYGYTF.

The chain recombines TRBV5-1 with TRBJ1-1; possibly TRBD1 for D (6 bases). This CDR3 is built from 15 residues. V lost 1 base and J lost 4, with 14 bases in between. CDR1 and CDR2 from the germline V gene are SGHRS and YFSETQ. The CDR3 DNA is TGCGCCAGCAGCTTGTCGGGGGCGAGGGGCACTGAAGCTTTCTTT. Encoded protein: CASSLSGARGTEAFF.

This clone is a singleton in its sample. The CDR3 DNA sequence: TGTGCCAGCAGCCCCGGGGGGCCGAAGAACACTGAAGCTTTCTTT. The encoded protein is CASSPGGPKNTEAFF. The chain has TRBV5-6 and TRBJ1-1, with D tentatively TRBD1 (6 bases). The CDR3 has 15 amino acids. Germline-derived CDR1 and CDR2 are SGHDT and YYEEEE. Trimming removed 4 bases from V and 1 base from J, with 14 bases in between. Using reference TRBV5-6 and TRBJ1-1 for the parts outside the CDR3, the full variable domain is DAGVTQSPTHLIKTRGQQVTLRCSPKSGHDTVSWYQQALGQGPQFIFQYYEEEERQRGNFPDRFSGHQFPNYSSELNVNALLLGDSALYLCASSPGGPKNTEAFFGQGTRLTVV.

CDR3 nucleotides: TGTGCCTGGAGTACGGACGGGAACTATGGCTACACCTTC. Translating it yields CAWSTDGNYGYTF. V usage is TRBV30 and J usage is TRBJ1-2, with no clear D. This CDR3 spans 13 amino acids. Germline V lookup: CDR1 GTSNPN, CDR2 SVGIG (reference sequence). Trimming shortened V by 2 bases and J by 2 bases, and 9 bases separated the two germline ends.